The present T cell receptor beta chain was sequenced within a study of technical replicates of blood from a handful of donors. Here immunoSEQ multiplex PCR was the method, and the copy in TCRdb shows in-frame clones only, minus some. Seen here are approximately 65,000 clones, approximately 83% observed once, and the top ten hold approximately 5.4%. The sample was PBMCs. The TCR originated in a human donor in good health. Some clones in this sample may be carry-over from other donors' samples.

CDR3 loop: CASSVTSVSYNEQFF. CDR3 coding DNA: TGTGCCAGCAGCGTGACTAGCGTTTCCTACAATGAGCAGTTCTTC. The rearrangement joins TRBV9 to TRBJ2-1; 8 bases fit TRBD2. The CDR3 runs 15 residues. CDR1 is SGDLS, CDR2 YYNGEE, per germline. V lost 2 bases to trimming and J lost 1 base; unmatched junction nucleotides: 2.